The T cell receptor (beta chain) described here comes from a study of somatic mutations in cytotoxic T cells in rheumatoid arthritis. Here immunoSEQ multiplex PCR was the method, and the copy in TCRdb shows in-frame clones only, minus some. The sample gives 13,000 to 15,000 clones, approximately 77% of which show up once; 10% is in the top ten. The receptor's source is an adult with rheumatoid arthritis. The sample comprised CD8+ T cells sorted from blood.

The CDR3 DNA is TGTGCCAGCAGCTTAGGGTTATACACTGAAGCTTTCTTT. Translating gives CASSLGLYTEAFF. The J gene is TRBJ1-1, the V gene TRBV7-3; D is undetermined. This CDR3 contains 13 residues. V was clipped by 2 bases and J by 3 bases, with 7 bases between them. CDR1 is SGHTA and CDR2 is FQGTGA in the germline V gene.